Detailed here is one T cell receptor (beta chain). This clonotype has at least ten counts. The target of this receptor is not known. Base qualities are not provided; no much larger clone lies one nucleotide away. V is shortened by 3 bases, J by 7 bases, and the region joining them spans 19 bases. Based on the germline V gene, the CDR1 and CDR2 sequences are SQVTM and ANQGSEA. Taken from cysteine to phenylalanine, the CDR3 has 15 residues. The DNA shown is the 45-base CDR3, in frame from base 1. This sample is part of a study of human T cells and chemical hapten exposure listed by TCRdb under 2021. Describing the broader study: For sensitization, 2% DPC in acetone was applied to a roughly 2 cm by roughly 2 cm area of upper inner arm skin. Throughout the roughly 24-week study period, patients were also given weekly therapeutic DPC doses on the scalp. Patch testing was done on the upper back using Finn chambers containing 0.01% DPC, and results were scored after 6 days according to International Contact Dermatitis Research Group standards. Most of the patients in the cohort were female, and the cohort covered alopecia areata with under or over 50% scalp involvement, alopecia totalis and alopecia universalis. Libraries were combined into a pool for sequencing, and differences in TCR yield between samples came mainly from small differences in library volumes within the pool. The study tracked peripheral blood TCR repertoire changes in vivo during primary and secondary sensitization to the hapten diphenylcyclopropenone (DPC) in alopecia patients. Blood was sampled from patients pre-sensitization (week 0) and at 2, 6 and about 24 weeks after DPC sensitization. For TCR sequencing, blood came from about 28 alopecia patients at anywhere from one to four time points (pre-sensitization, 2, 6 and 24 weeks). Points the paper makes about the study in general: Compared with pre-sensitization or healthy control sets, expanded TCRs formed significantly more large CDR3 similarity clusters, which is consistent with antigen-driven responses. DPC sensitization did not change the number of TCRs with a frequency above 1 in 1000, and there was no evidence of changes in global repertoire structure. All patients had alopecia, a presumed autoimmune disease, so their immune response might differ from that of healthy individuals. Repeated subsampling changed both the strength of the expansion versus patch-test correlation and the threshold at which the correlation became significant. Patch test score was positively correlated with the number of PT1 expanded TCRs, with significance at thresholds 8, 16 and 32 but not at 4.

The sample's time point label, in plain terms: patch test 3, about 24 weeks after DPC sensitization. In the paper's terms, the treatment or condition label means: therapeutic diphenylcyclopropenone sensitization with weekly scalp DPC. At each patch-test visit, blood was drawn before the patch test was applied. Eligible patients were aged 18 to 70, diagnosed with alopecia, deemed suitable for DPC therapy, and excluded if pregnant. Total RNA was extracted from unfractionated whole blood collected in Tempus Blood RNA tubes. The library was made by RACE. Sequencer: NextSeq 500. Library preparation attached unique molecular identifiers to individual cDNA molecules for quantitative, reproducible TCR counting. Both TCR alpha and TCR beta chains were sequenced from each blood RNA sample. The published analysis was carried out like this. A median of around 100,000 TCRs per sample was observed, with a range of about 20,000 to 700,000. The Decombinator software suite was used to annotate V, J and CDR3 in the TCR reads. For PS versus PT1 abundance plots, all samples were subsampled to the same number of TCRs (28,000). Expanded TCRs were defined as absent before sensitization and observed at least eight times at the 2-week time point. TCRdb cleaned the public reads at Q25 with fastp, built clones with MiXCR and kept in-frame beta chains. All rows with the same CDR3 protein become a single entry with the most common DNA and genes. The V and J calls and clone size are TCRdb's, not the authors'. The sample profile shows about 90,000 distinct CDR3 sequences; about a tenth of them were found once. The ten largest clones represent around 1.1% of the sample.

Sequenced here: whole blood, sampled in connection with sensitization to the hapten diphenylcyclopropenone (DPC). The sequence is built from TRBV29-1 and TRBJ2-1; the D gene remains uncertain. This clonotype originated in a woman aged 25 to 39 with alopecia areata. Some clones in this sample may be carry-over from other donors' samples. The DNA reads TGCAGCGTTGATAAGATGGGCGGACCCAAAAATGAGCAGTTCTTC. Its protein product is CSVDKMGGPKNEQFF.